The 7 T cell receptor beta chains below all came from one sample that was sequenced in a study of shared clonotypes between healthy human individuals. The table came from immunoSEQ multiplex PCR; TCRdb's copy has only in-frame clones and leaves some out. The top ten hold about 13% of the sample, which has about 470,000 clones, roughly 77% seen once. The specimen was PBMCs. The receptors were gathered from a woman aged 40 to 50 in good health. Some clones in this sample may be carry-over from other donors' samples.

V is TRBV29-1 and J is TRBJ2-3; D not resolved. This CDR3 is 11 amino acids long. Germline lookup yields CDR1 SQVTM and CDR2 ANQGSEA. V was shortened by 0 bases and J by 6 bases, with 4 bases between the two germline ends. The CDR3 DNA sequence: TGCAGCGTTGAAGATGGGGATACGCAGTATTTT. Translating gives CSVEDGDTQYF.

J is TRBJ2-6 and V is TRBV10-3; D is uncertain. The CDR3 has 15 residues. V was trimmed by 4 bases and J by 2 bases, leaving 9 bases between them. In germline, CDR1 is ENHRY, CDR2 SYGVKD. Written as DNA, the CDR3 is TGTGCCATCAGTGTCGTAGCTACTGGGGCCAACGTCCTGACTTTC. Translated: CAISVVATGANVLTF.

For the CDR3, the DNA is TGTGCCAGCAGCTTAAAGGAGGGGCATGAAAAACTGTTTTTT. Residues: CASSLKEGHEKLFF. This chain connects TRBV7-9 to TRBJ1-4; the D gene is possibly TRBD1 (5 bases). This CDR3 has 14 amino acids. Trimming removed 2 bases at V and 6 bases at J, with 10 bases between. The germline V gene encodes CDR1 SEHNR and CDR2 FQNEAQ (reference sequence).

Details on this clone: Other DNA sequences in the sample encode the same CDR3. V usage is TRBV7-9 and J usage is TRBJ1-2; possible D gene TRBD1, 5 bases. The germline gives CDR1 SEHNR, CDR2 FQNEAQ (reference sequence). The V and J ends lost 0 bases and 6 bases respectively, with 8 bases between them. CDR3 length equals 13 residues. CDR3 in amino acids: CASSLAGVDGYTF. CDR3 sequence (DNA): TGTGCCAGCAGCTTAGCAGGGGTGGATGGCTACACCTTC.

In this sample, this clone turned up once. One end of the junction fails to match germline, which may point to a read error. The chain combines TRBV7-8 with TRBJ1-3; D is possibly TRBD1 (5 bases). The CDR3 is 14 amino acids. The germline V gene encodes CDR1 SGHVS and CDR2 FQNEAQ. The CDR3 sequence is CASSLAAGTDTIYF. CDR3 in DNA: TGTGCCAGCAGCCTAGCGGCAGGGACGGACACCATATATTTT. Together with reference TRBV7-8 and TRBJ1-3, the CDR3 gives the full variable domain: GAGVSQSPRYKVAKRGQDVALRCDPISGHVSLFWYQQALGQGPEFLTYFQNEAQLDKSGLPSDRFFAERPEGSVSTLKIQRTQQEDSAVYLCASSLAAGTDTIYFGEGSWLTVV.

The table lists this clone with a count of one. The chain recombines TRBV2 with TRBJ1-5, with a weak D call TRBD1 (6 bases). This CDR3 region has 19 residues. Germline CDR1 SNHLY, CDR2 FYNNEI. The germline V and J ends were trimmed by 4 bases and 0 bases, with 22 bases remaining between them. In DNA, the CDR3 is TGTGCCAGCAGTGGGTTGGGGGGCGTTTGGGGTGATAGCAATCAGCCCCAGCATTTT. The encoded protein is CASSGLGGVWGDSNQPQHF.

The chain uses TRBV9 and TRBJ1-1; 9 nucleotides line up with TRBD1. Trimming removed 3 bases from V and 2 bases from J; junction bases left unmatched: 2. Germline loops: CDR1 SGDLS, CDR2 YYNGEE. The CDR3 has 14 residues. This CDR3 reads CASSGGQGNTEAFF. DNA for the CDR3: TGTGCCAGCAGCGGGGGACAGGGAAACACTGAAGCTTTCTTT.